This T cell receptor (beta chain) was observed in a study of blood T cell repertoires in COVID-19. Study background: COVID-19 samples from acute and convalescent phases originated in the United States, Italy and Spain. Sources were T cells, B-cell-depleted T cells, or PBMCs; the material itself was cDNA or gDNA.

Measured with immunoSEQ multiplex PCR; TCRdb has only the in-frame clones, and not every one. The sample includes 180,000 or so clones, more than 70% seen only once; the top ten take over 15%. Material: peripheral blood. The TCR sequence derives from a person between 70 and 80 years old with COVID-19, enrolled during active disease.

Here the CDR3 DNA reads TGCAGTGCTAGTCTATCCGGGGTTCTTAATCAGCCCCAGCATTTT. It translates to CSASLSGVLNQPQHF. This chain links TRBV20-1 with TRBJ1-5; D gene unclear. The CDR3 length is 15 residues. V was clipped by 3 bases and J by 4 bases, with 16 bases between them. Germline CDR1 and CDR2: DFQATT and SNEGSKA (reference sequence).